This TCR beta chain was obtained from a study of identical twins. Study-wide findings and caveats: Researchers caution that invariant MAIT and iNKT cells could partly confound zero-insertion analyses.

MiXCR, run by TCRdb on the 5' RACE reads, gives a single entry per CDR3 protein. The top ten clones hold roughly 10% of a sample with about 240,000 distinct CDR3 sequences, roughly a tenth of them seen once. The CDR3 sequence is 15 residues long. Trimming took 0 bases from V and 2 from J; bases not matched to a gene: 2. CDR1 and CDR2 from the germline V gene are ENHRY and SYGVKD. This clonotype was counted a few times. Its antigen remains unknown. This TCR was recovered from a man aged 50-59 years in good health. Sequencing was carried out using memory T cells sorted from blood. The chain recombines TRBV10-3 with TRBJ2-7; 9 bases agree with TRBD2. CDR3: CAISESGGGAYEQYF. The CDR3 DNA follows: TGTGCCATCAGTGAGTCTGGCGGGGGGGCCTACGAGCAGTACTTC.